This T cell receptor beta chain was identified during a study of lymphopenia after photon versus proton radiotherapy. Study conclusions and caveats: Relative stability marked proton patients; photon patients lost diversity and naive cells.

In regard to this clone: As yet, its antigen is unknown.

Some clones are missing from TCRdb's copy, which holds only in-frame ones; the method was immunoSEQ multiplex PCR. In the table there are some 30,000 clones, over 75% of which are singletons. Germline V gene data show CDR1 as SGHRS and CDR2 as YFSETQ. Trimming took 4 bases from V and 6 from J, leaving 13 bases between them. The CDR3 sequence is 14 residues long. The receptor comes from a woman aged 70 to 79 with pancreatic cancer. This specimen was peripheral blood, taken from a patient treated with proton-based radiotherapy. This rearrangement joins TRBV5-1 to TRBJ2-2; TRBD2 might be the D (6 bases). The CDR3 bases are TGCGCCAGCAGCGTCGGGACTCCGCCCGGGGAGCTGTTTTTT. As protein: CASSVGTPPGELFF.